Listed here is a single T cell receptor (beta chain). No DNA is given; TCRdb re-called the 5' RACE reads and lists each CDR3 protein once. The sample has 500,000 to 700,000 distinct CDR3 sequences, and its top ten clones hold about 3.6%. This entry is derived from a study of T cells expressing NK-cell markers. For the study at large: One of eight sequenced donors was HCMV-seronegative; the other seven were seropositive.

The germline V gene encodes CDR1 SGHAT and CDR2 FQDESV (reference sequence). This CDR3 region has 13 residues. The TCR originated in a man aged 18 to 29 in good health. The chain links TRBV11-1 to TRBJ1-4. Sequencing was performed on blood T cells: a sorted CD56 or NKG2C T cell subset, CD4+ or CD8+ T cells, or bulk PBMC T cells (not recorded which). The CDR3: CASSFRPREKLFF.